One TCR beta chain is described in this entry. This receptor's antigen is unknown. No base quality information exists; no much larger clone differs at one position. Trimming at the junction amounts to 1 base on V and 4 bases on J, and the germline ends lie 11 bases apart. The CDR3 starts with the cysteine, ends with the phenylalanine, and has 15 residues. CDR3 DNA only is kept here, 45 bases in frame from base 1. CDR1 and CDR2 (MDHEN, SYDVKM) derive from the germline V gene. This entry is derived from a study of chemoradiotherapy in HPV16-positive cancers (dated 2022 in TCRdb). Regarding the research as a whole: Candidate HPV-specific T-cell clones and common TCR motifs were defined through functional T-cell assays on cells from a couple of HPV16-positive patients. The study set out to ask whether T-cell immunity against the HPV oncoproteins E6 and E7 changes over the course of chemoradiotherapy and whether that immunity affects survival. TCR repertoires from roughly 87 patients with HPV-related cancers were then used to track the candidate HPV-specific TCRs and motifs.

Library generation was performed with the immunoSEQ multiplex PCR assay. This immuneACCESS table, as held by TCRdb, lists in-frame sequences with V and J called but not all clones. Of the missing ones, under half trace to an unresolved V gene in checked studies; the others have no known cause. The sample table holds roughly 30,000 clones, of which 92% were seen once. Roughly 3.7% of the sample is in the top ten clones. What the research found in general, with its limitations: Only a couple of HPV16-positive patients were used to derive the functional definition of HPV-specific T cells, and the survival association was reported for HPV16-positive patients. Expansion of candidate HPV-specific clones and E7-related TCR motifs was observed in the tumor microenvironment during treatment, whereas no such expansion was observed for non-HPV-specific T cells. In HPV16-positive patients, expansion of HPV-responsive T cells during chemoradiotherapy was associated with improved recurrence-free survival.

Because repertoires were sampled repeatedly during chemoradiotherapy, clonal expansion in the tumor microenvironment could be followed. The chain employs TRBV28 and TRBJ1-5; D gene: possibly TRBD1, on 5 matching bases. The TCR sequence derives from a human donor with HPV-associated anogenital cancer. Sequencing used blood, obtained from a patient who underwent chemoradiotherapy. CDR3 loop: CASSLYQGPNQPQHF. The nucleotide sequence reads TGTGCCAGCAGTTTATATCAGGGACCGAATCAGCCCCAGCATTTT.